The T cell receptor beta chain described here comes from a study of T and B cells in COVID-19 patients (dated by TCRdb to 2018 to 2020). Looking at the study overall: In this study, adaptive immunity was profiled in COVID-19 patients who either had active infection or had recovered, using TRB and IGH repertoire sequencing of peripheral blood. As many as 9 follow-up blood samples were taken per patient, and some of the samples covered different disease stages within the same individual. Of the approximately 21 patients in the active-infection cohort, eleven to twelve were critically ill and needed mechanical ventilation or ECMO. Two patients were included in both the recovered and active cohorts because samples were available from active disease and after recovery. Median age was around 30 years in the recovered cohort versus more than 65 years in the active-infection cohort. A recovered cohort included 19 patients who provided fewer than 25 samples, and most of these patients had mild to moderate COVID-19 treated on an outpatient basis. Comorbidities linked to unfavorable COVID-19 outcome were present in about 90% of the 20 patients in the active-infection cohort. Over 7.5 million TCR sequences were analysed in a TCR and BCR sequence repository that covered over 35 patients and under 75 time points. Repertoire analyses used an age-matched reference group of approximately 40 healthy donors who were negative for COVID-19 antibodies as the comparison.

TRB repertoires were amplified from 250-500 ng of genomic DNA extracted from blood. This clonotype came up many times. No antigen is known for it. It has no much larger one-base neighbor in the sample; base qualities were not kept. Data came from an Illumina MiSeq. Multiplex PCR with BIOMED2 TRB-A/B primer pools was used to amplify the TRB rearrangements. Illumina-compatible adapters and 7-nucleotide sample barcodes were attached to the amplicons through two consecutive PCRs. All library PCRs used Phusion HS II polymerase. Amplicons were gel-purified with the NucleoSpin Gel and PCR Clean-up kit, quantified on Qubit, and pooled at around 3.7 nM. Amplicon pool quality was checked on an Agilent 2100 Bioanalyzer before Illumina next-generation sequencing. The paper's processing steps were these. Annotation of TRB rearrangements was performed with MiXCR 3.0.8 using the default MiXCR reference library. Non-productive reads and sequences with fewer than 2 reads were removed, and each unique CDR3 nucleotide sequence was counted as one clone. Clonality, diversity, richness and V-J gene usage were calculated in R 3.5.1. GLIPH2 was used for TCR clustering by CDR3 similarity, and generation probabilities were calculated by OLGA. Only GLIPH2 clusters with at least four unique TCR clonotypes present in at least three individuals were retained. The public reads were quality trimmed at Q25 with fastp and then assembled into clones with MiXCR by TCRdb, keeping productive beta chains. Identical CDR3 proteins give one entry, which carries the most common genes and DNA. For this entry, the V and J calls and clone size follow TCRdb and not the study's own pipeline. In this sample the table shows under 15,000 distinct CDR3 sequences, around 30% of which occur a single time. Clones ranked in the top ten supply around 6.5% of the sample.

What the work shows at the level of the full study, not this receptor alone: A total of 2,331 exclusive TCR clusters, including 30 to 40 low-pGen clusters, were found in the recovered cohort. The cohort was considered too small for HLA contributions to COVID-19 susceptibility or severity to be assessed. Specific T cell subsets (CD4+/Treg/CD8+) and sorted SARS-CoV-2-responsive or tetramer+ T cells had not yet been sequenced, and the corresponding sequencing experiments were ongoing. During active COVID-19 the TRB repertoires were highly clonal, but at recovery diversity and richness rose above the levels seen in healthy donors. Blood samples obtained from mildly ill patients during symptoms, as well as early samples obtained from severe cases, were available only in scarce numbers. It was stated that prospective validation of the reported TCR clusters was required before the clusters could be put to clinical use. In patients with COVID-19, the usage of TRBV/TRBJ genes was reported to be strongly skewed.

The junction shows trimming of 3 bases on V and 7 bases on J, plus 12 bases between the germline ends. CDR1 PRHDT and CDR2 FYEKMQ are derived from the germline V gene (reference sequence). CDR3 length: 13 amino acids, cysteine to phenylalanine. Only the CDR3 portion is preserved as DNA: 39 bases, with reading frame beginning at the first base. The sequence is built from TRBV13 and TRBJ2-5, with TRBD2 perhaps the D gene, on 5 matching bases. The sample consisted of blood. This TCR came from a human donor who had recovered from COVID-19. The CDR3 region has the sequence CASSFFDEGTQYF. The nucleotides are TGTGCCAGCAGCTTTTTTGATGAGGGGACCCAGTACTTC.